The entry below gives a single TCR beta chain sequence along with its context. The sample belongs to a study of radiation and T cells in renal cell carcinoma. Time point meaning: blood 4 weeks post-SBRT, at nephrectomy. Treatment described: 15 Gy SBRT to primary tumor, nephrectomy 4 weeks later. Nephrectomy followed 15 Gy stereotactic body radiation by 4 weeks. TCRdb keeps only in-frame clones here, not all; method: immunoSEQ multiplex PCR. The sample yields approximately 83,000 clones, around 85% seen once. Germline V gene sequence: CDR1 SNHLY, CDR2 FYNNEI. V was clipped by 7 bases and J by 2 bases, with 14 bases between them. The CDR3 has 14 amino acids.

V is TRBV2 and J is TRBJ1-2; D not certain. This receptor was taken from a man between 50 and 59 years old with renal cell carcinoma. The source was blood, collected from a patient whose treatment included radiotherapy and nephrectomy. The CDR3 coding sequence is TGTGCCAGCAATCCGGGAAACCAGAACTATGGCTACACCTTC. Amino acids: CASNPGNQNYGYTF.